The clone carrying this T cell receptor beta chain was picked up a small number of times. These data originate in a study of patients and donors after allogeneic stem cell transplantation. This CDR3 comprises 16 residues. Trimming stripped 0 bases from V and 0 bases from J, with 12 bases between. Germline V gene lookup returns CDR1 DFQATT and CDR2 SNEGSKA (reference sequence). TCRdb reprocessed the RT-PCR reads via MiXCR and lists one record per CDR3 protein. The data show about 960,000 distinct CDR3 sequences, with roughly 18% seen just once and 6% held by the top ten. V is TRBV20-1 and J is TRBJ1-3; D is unclear. This TCR was recovered from a human donor who was either an allogeneic HSCT recipient or a stem cell or donor lymphocyte infusion donor (not recorded which). It is not recorded whose cells these are; they may come from a transplant donor. Material: blood, either unsorted or a sorted T cell fraction (not recorded which). The chain's CDR3 is CSARDFRSNSGNTIYF. CDR3 DNA sequence: TGCAGTGCTAGAGATTTCAGGTCTAACTCTGGAAACACCATATATTTT.